This T cell receptor beta chain was captured by sequencing in a study of T-cell memory formation after mild COVID-19. The CDR3 consists of 12 residues. Germline values: CDR1 LGHNT, CDR2 FRNRAP. Trimming shortened V by 0 bases and J by 12 bases, and 9 bases separated the two germline ends. TCRdb called the 5' RACE reads again in MiXCR, with one record for every CDR3 protein. The sample contains about 340,000 distinct CDR3 sequences, 10% to 15% of which appear only once. Only a few counts were recorded for this clonotype. This chain uses TRBV12-5 with TRBJ2-1; either TRBD1 or TRBD2 may fit D (5 bases each). Sequencing input: PBMCs or a T cell subset sorted from them (not recorded which). The receptor's source is a man younger than 35 who had mild COVID-19 (a few samples of this study predate the infection). Cell type and time point are not known. DNA of the CDR3: TGTGCTAGTGGTTTGGTTGAGGGGCTGCAGTTCTTC. Amino acids: CASGLVEGLQFF.